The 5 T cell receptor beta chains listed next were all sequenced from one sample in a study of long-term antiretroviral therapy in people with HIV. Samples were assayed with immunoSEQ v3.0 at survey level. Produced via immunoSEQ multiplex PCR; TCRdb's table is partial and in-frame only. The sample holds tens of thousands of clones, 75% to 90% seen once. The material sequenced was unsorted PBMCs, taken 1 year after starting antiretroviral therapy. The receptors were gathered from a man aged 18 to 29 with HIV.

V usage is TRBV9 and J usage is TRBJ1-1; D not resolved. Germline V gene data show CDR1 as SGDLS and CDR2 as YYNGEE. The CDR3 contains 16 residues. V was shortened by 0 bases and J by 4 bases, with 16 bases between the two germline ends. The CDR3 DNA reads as TGTGCCAGCAGCGTAGGTTCCGGCTCCATGACCACTGAAGCTTTCTTT. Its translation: CASSVGSGSMTTEAFF.

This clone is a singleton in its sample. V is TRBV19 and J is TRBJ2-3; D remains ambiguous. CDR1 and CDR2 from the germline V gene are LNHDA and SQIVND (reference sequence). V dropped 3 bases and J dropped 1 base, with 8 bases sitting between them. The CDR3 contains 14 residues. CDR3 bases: TGTGCCAGTAGTATGTCGGGTGGCACAGATACGCAGTATTTT. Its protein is CASSMSGGTDTQYF.

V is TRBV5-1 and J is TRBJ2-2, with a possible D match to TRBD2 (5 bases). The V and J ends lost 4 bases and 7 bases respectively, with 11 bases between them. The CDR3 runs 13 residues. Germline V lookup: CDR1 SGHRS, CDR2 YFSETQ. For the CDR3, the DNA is TGCGCCAGCAGCCCCCTAGGGAGCGGGGAGCTGTTTTTT. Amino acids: CASSPLGSGELFF.

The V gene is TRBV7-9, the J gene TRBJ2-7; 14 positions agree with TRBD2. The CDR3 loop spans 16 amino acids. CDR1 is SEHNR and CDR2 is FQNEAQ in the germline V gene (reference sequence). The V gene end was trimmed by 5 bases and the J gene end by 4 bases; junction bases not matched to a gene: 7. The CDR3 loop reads CASSMTSGRAMYEQYF. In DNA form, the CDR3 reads TGTGCCAGCAGCATGACTAGCGGGAGGGCCATGTACGAGCAGTACTTC.

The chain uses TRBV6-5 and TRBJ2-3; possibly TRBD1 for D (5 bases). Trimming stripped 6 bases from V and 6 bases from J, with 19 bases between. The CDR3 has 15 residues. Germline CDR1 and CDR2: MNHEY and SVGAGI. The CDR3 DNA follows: TGTGCCAGCAGGGGCCGACAAGGGGTGAGGGATACGCAGTATTTT. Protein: CASRGRQGVRDTQYF.